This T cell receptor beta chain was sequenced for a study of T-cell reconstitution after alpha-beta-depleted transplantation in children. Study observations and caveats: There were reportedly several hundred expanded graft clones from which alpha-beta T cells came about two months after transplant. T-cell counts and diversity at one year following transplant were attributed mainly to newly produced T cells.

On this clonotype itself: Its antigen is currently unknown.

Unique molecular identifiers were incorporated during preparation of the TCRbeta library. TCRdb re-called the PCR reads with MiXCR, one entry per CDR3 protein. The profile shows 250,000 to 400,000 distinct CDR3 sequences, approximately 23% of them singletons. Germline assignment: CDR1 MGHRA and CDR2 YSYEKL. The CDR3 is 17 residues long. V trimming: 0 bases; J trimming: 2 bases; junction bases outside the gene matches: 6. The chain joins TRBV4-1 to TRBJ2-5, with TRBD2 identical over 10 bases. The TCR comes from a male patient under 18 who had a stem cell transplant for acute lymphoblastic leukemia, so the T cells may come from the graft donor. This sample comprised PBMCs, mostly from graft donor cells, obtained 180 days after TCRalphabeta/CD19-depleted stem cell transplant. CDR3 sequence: CASSQDGELAGQETQYF. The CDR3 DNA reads TGCGCCAGCAGCCAAGACGGGGAACTAGCGGGGCAAGAGACCCAGTACTTC.